These T cell receptor beta chains were read from a single sample in a study of a mutant IDH1 vaccine in newly diagnosed glioma. The antigens for these receptors are not known. Repertoires were generated with immunoSEQ multiplex PCR, while TCRdb's copy carries only in-frame clones and drops some. The sample has approximately 47,000 clones, approximately 90% seen once; the top ten hold around 5.7%. The sample in question was PBMCs, obtained from a glioma patient whose treatment included an IDH1 peptide vaccine. The receptors derive from a woman aged 40 to 50 with glioma. Each CDR3 is given with its conserved first and last residue. Fields, in order: D gene, J gene, V gene, clone size, CDR3 protein, CDR3 DNA. D genes are given only for firm matches. A row's size may be missing; if present it is once, few, many or a size class.

D: TRBD1; J: TRBJ1-4; V: TRBV27; size: -; CDR3: CASSPGQNSNEKLFF; DNA: TGTGCCAGCAGTCCGGGACAGAACTCTAATGAAAAACTGTTTTTT
D: -; J: TRBJ1-4; V: TRBV29-1; size: -; CDR3: CSVEVEVSRRAGEKLFF; DNA: TGCAGCGTTGAAGTCGAGGTGTCTCGACGGGCGGGTGAAAAACTGTTTTTT
D: -; J: TRBJ1-2; V: TRBV5-4; size: -; CDR3: CASSRGQPNYGYTF; DNA: TGTGCCAGCAGCCGAGGACAGCCTAACTATGGCTACACCTTC
D: -; J: TRBJ1-2; V: TRBV5-4; size: -; CDR3: CASSLEARTVYGYTF; DNA: TGTGCCAGCAGCTTAGAGGCTAGGACAGTCTATGGCTACACCTTC
D: TRBD2; J: TRBJ2-3; V: TRBV7-6; size: -; CDR3: CASSSDSGISTDTQYF; DNA: TGTGCCAGCAGCTCGGATAGCGGGATAAGCACAGATACGCAGTATTTT
D: -; J: TRBJ1-2; V: TRBV18; size: -; CDR3: CASSLETGPFYGYTF; DNA: TGTGCCAGCTCACTCGAGACAGGTCCTTTCTATGGCTACACCTTC
D: -; J: TRBJ1-5; V: TRBV7-3; size: -; CDR3: CASSYSQGRGYQPQHF; DNA: TGTGCCAGCAGCTACTCACAGGGAAGAGGGTACCAGCCCCAGCATTTT
D: TRBD1; J: TRBJ1-4; V: TRBV7-2; size: -; CDR3: CASRLVGTGGEKLFF; DNA: TGTGCCAGCAGATTAGTGGGGACAGGGGGTGAAAAACTGTTTTTT
D: -; J: TRBJ1-2; V: TRBV7-2; size: -; CDR3: CASSYIQGANYGYTF; DNA: TGTGCCAGCAGCTACATACAGGGAGCTAACTATGGCTACACCTTC
D: -; J: TRBJ2-5; V: TRBV4-1; size: -; CDR3: CASSQDGRRLGTQYF; DNA: TGCGCCAGCAGCCAAGATGGTCGGCGGTTAGGGACCCAGTACTTC
D: -; J: TRBJ1-2; V: TRBV19; size: -; CDR3: CASRGRGGQIHNYGYTF; DNA: TGTGCCAGTAGAGGCCGGGGGGGGCAGATCCATAACTATGGCTACACCTTC
D: -; J: TRBJ1-5; V: TRBV5-1; size: -; CDR3: CASSIAPDQPQHF; DNA: TGCGCCAGCAGCATAGCACCGGACCAGCCCCAGCATTTT
D: TRBD2; J: TRBJ2-3; V: TRBV7-2; size: -; CDR3: CASSSPGGSTDTQYF; DNA: TGTGCCAGCAGCTCTCCGGGGGGTAGCACAGATACGCAGTATTTT
D: -; J: TRBJ1-6; V: TRBV7-6; size: -; CDR3: CASSLGWGLASSPLHF; DNA: TGTGCCAGCAGCTTAGGGTGGGGGCTGGCGAGTTCACCCCTCCACTTT
D: TRBD1; J: TRBJ1-5; V: TRBV5-6; size: once; CDR3: CASSSALQGNQPQHF; DNA: TGTGCCAGCAGCTCAGCTCTACAGGGGAATCAGCCCCAGCATTTT
D: -; J: TRBJ2-7; V: TRBV11-3; size: -; CDR3: CASSLGGNEQYF; DNA: TGTGCCAGCAGCTTAGGAGGAAACGAGCAGTACTTC
D: TRBD2; J: TRBJ2-2; V: TRBV4-2; size: -; CDR3: CASSQDVSSGGAPGELFF; DNA: TGTGCCAGCAGCCAAGATGTCTCTAGCGGGGGGGCCCCCGGGGAGCTGTTTTTT
D: TRBD2; J: TRBJ2-2; V: TRBV7-9; size: -; CDR3: CASSSIAGGPGGELFF; DNA: TGTGCCAGCAGCTCGATAGCGGGAGGGCCAGGCGGGGAGCTGTTTTTT
D: -; J: TRBJ2-5; V: TRBV2; size: -; CDR3: CASSADHKETQYF; DNA: TGTGCCAGCAGCGCCGACCACAAAGAGACCCAGTACTTC
D: TRBD2; J: TRBJ2-7; V: TRBV9; size: -; CDR3: CASSVEEGSGRYEQYF; DNA: TGTGCCAGCAGCGTAGAAGAAGGGAGCGGGAGGTACGAGCAGTACTTC
D: TRBD1; J: TRBJ2-1; V: TRBV10-1; size: -; CDR3: CASSGTGGNNNEQFF; DNA: TGCGCCAGCAGTGGGACAGGGGGGAACAACAATGAGCAGTTCTTC
D: -; J: TRBJ2-7; V: TRBV23-1; size: -; CDR3: CASSRRGDRDSSDEQYF; DNA: TGCGCCAGCAGTCGCCGAGGAGACAGGGACTCTTCTGACGAGCAGTACTTC
D: TRBD1; J: TRBJ1-1; V: TRBV6-5; size: -; CDR3: CASSYLPGQATTEAFF; DNA: TGTGCCAGCAGTTACCTTCCGGGACAGGCGACCACTGAAGCTTTCTTT
D: -; J: TRBJ1-5; V: TRBV6-1; size: -; CDR3: CASSEGFLNQPQHF; DNA: TGTGCCAGCAGTGAGGGGTTCCTCAATCAGCCCCAGCATTTT
D: -; J: TRBJ2-6; V: TRBV5-1; size: -; CDR3: CASSLTGTSGANVLTF; DNA: TGCGCCAGCAGCTTAACGGGAACCTCTGGGGCCAACGTCCTGACTTTC
D: -; J: TRBJ2-5; V: TRBV9; size: -; CDR3: CASSPRTSEETQYF; DNA: TGTGCCAGCAGCCCGCGGACAAGCGAAGAGACCCAGTACTTC
D: TRBD1; J: TRBJ2-5; V: TRBV19; size: -; CDR3: CASSPDRDQKTQYF; DNA: TGTGCCAGTAGTCCGGACAGGGATCAGAAGACCCAGTACTTC
D: -; J: TRBJ1-5; V: TRBV6-5; size: -; CDR3: CASSYSAQPQHF; DNA: TGTGCCAGCAGTTACTCCGCCCAGCCCCAGCATTTT
D: -; J: TRBJ1-4; V: TRBV4-1; size: -; CDR3: CASSQEPGRFNEKLFF; DNA: TGCGCCAGCAGCCAGGAACCGGGACGCTTTAATGAAAAACTGTTTTTT
D: -; J: TRBJ1-4; V: TRBV28; size: -; CDR3: CASSPNPGSPNEKLFF; DNA: TGTGCCAGCAGTCCCAATCCGGGGTCTCCTAATGAAAAACTGTTTTTT
D: -; J: TRBJ2-7; V: TRBV28; size: -; CDR3: CASSSDYPYEQYF; DNA: TGTGCCAGCAGCTCGGACTACCCTTACGAGCAGTACTTC
D: TRBD2; J: TRBJ2-1; V: TRBV19; size: -; CDR3: CASSAATSGGPGIF; DNA: TGTGCCAGTAGTGCAGCGACTAGCGGGGGACCCGGGATCTTC
D: -; J: TRBJ1-1; V: TRBV5-1; size: -; CDR3: CASSLVTRFLQGPNTEAFF; DNA: TGCGCCAGCAGCTTGGTAACCCGCTTCTTACAGGGACCGAACACTGAAGCTTTCTTT
D: -; J: TRBJ2-5; V: TRBV19; size: -; CDR3: CASSKGGRGETQYF; DNA: TGTGCCAGTAGTAAAGGGGGGCGGGGAGAGACCCAGTACTTC
D: TRBD1; J: TRBJ1-2; V: TRBV7-9; size: -; CDR3: CASRYPGTGGSGYTF; DNA: TGTGCCAGCAGGTACCCCGGGACAGGGGGATCAGGCTACACCTTC
D: -; J: TRBJ2-2; V: TRBV27; size: -; CDR3: CASGPSTRVGGGELFF; DNA: TGTGCCAGCGGACCATCGACAAGGGTCGGGGGCGGGGAGCTGTTTTTT
D: TRBD2; J: TRBJ2-1; V: TRBV19; size: -; CDR3: CASTLGGLAEDEQFF; DNA: TGTGCCAGTACCCTAGGGGGACTAGCTGAAGATGAGCAGTTCTTC
D: -; J: TRBJ1-5; V: TRBV6-1; size: -; CDR3: CASTYPDSNQPQHF; DNA: TGTGCCAGCACCTACCCCGACAGTAATCAGCCCCAGCATTTT
D: TRBD2; J: TRBJ2-7; V: TRBV27; size: -; CDR3: CASSLQLADYEQYF; DNA: TGTGCCAGCAGTTTACAACTAGCGGACTACGAGCAGTACTTC
D: -; J: TRBJ1-4; V: TRBV4-1; size: -; CDR3: CASSQDGKGNEKLFF; DNA: TGCGCCAGCAGCCAAGATGGAAAGGGGAATGAAAAACTGTTTTTT
D: -; J: TRBJ2-2; V: TRBV28; size: -; CDR3: CASSLNTGELFF; DNA: TGTGCCAGCAGTTTGAACACCGGGGAGCTGTTTTTT
D: -; J: TRBJ2-1; V: TRBV19; size: -; CDR3: CASTLGTNSYNEQFF; DNA: TGTGCCAGTACCCTCGGGACAAACTCCTACAATGAGCAGTTCTTC
D: TRBD2; J: TRBJ2-7; V: TRBV5-1; size: -; CDR3: CASSLAGTSGPYEQYF; DNA: TGCGCCAGCAGCTTGGCCGGGACTAGCGGCCCCTACGAGCAGTACTTC
D: -; J: TRBJ1-1; V: TRBV18; size: few; CDR3: CASSPFHRANTEAFF; DNA: TGTGCCAGCTCACCGTTTCACAGGGCGAACACTGAAGCTTTCTTT
D: -; J: TRBJ1-2; V: TRBV9; size: medium-sized; CDR3: CASAAGGGSNYGYTF; DNA: TGTGCCAGCGCAGCGGGGGGTGGCAGTAACTATGGCTACACCTTC
D: TRBD2; J: TRBJ2-4; V: TRBV7-2; size: -; CDR3: CASSFQRGAKNIQYF; DNA: TGTGCCAGCAGCTTCCAGCGGGGTGCCAAAAACATTCAGTACTTC
D: TRBD2; J: TRBJ2-2; V: TRBV19; size: once; CDR3: CASRKGLAGTGELFF; DNA: TGTGCCAGTAGGAAGGGACTAGCGGGCACCGGGGAGCTGTTTTTT
D: -; J: TRBJ2-2; V: TRBV7-6; size: -; CDR3: CASSLLTGELFF; DNA: TGTGCCAGCAGCTTACTTACCGGGGAGCTGTTTTTT
D: -; J: TRBJ1-2; V: TRBV7-9; size: -; CDR3: CASSLGDVSLYGYTF; DNA: TGTGCCAGCAGCTTAGGAGATGTCAGCCTCTATGGCTACACCTTC
D: -; J: TRBJ2-7; V: TRBV11-2; size: -; CDR3: CASSTLNAVREQYF; DNA: TGTGCCAGCAGCACCCTTAACGCGGTTCGGGAGCAGTACTTC
D: -; J: TRBJ2-1; V: TRBV7-8; size: -; CDR3: CASIGLRPYNEQFF; DNA: TGTGCCAGCATTGGACTAAGGCCCTACAATGAGCAGTTCTTC
D: TRBD2; J: TRBJ2-3; V: TRBV4-1; size: few; CDR3: CASSQEITSGFTDTQYF; DNA: TGCGCCAGCAGCCAAGAAATAACTAGCGGTTTCACAGATACGCAGTATTTT
D: -; J: TRBJ1-5; V: TRBV19; size: once; CDR3: CASRGLTLPGNQPQHF; DNA: TGTGCCAGTCGAGGTTTGACCCTTCCGGGAAATCAGCCCCAGCATTTT
D: TRBD2; J: TRBJ2-3; V: TRBV28; size: once; CDR3: CASSSFGTSGSPGTQYF; DNA: TGTGCCAGCAGTAGTTTCGGGACTAGCGGGAGCCCGGGTACGCAGTATTTT
D: -; J: TRBJ2-1; V: TRBV18; size: few; CDR3: CASSQVAASDEQFF; DNA: TGTGCCAGCTCACAAGTAGCAGCCAGCGATGAGCAGTTCTTC
D: TRBD2; J: TRBJ2-3; V: TRBV11-2; size: few; CDR3: CASSSISGTSADTQYF; DNA: TGTGCCAGCAGCTCCATTTCCGGGACTAGCGCGGATACGCAGTATTTT